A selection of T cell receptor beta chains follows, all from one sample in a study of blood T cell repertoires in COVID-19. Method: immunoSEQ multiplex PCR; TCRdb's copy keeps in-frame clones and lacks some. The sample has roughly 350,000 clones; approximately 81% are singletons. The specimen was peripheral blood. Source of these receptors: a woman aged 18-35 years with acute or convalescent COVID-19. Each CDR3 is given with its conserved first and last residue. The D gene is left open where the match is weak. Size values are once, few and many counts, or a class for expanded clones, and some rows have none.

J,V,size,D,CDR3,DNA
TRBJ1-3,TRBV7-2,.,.,CASSQGTSGNTIYF,TGTGCCAGCAGTCAGGGCACCTCTGGAAACACCATATATTTT
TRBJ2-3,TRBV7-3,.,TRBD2,CASSMTSGHTDTQYF,TGTGCCAGCAGCATGACTAGCGGCCACACAGATACGCAGTATTTT
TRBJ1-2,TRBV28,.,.,CASIPGDSNYGYTF,TGTGCCAGCATTCCAGGGGATTCTAACTATGGCTACACCTTC
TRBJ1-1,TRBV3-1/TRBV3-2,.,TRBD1,CASLPTGGRAPEAFF,TGTGCCAGCCTCCCGACAGGGGGTCGGGCTCCGGAAGCTTTCTTT
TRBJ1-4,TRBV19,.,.,CARPPVVF,TGTGCCAGACCCCCGGTAGTTTTT
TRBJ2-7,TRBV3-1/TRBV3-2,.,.,CASSLLGYEQYF,TGTGCCAGCAGCCTCCTCGGGTACGAGCAGTACTTC
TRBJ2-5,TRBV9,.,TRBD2,CASSVVPGGETQYF,TGTGCCAGCAGCGTAGTACCGGGGGGGGAGACCCAGTACTTC
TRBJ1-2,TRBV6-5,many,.,CASSYGGHGRGYTF,TGTGCCAGCAGTTATGGGGGACACGGCAGGGGCTACACCTTC
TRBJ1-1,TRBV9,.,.,CASSRLERGGTEAFF,TGTGCCAGCAGCAGATTAGAGAGGGGAGGGACTGAAGCTTTCTTT
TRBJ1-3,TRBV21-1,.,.,CASSKEKGAMRGNTIYF,TGTGCCAGCAGCAAAGAGAAGGGGGCGATGCGGGGAAACACCATATATTTT
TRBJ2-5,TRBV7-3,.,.,CASSRPGSGLRETQYF,TGTGCCAGCAGCCGTCCGGGTAGCGGTCTAAGAGAGACCCAGTACTTC
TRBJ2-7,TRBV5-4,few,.,CASSFRGGEQYF,TGTGCCAGCAGCTTTAGGGGAGGCGAGCAGTACTTC
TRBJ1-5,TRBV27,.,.,CASSLTSGFNQPQHF,TGTGCCAGCAGTTTAACGTCAGGTTTCAATCAGCCCCAGCATTTT
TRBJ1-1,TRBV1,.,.,CTSSQDLDRMNTEAFF,TGCACCAGCAGCCAAGATTTAGACAGGATGAACACTGAAGCTTTCTTT
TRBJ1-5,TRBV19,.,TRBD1,CASTSAQGTQPQHF,TGTGCCAGTACCAGCGCACAGGGGACTCAGCCCCAGCATTTT
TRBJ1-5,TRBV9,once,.,CASSSGGARNQPQHF,TGTGCCAGCAGCTCCGGCGGGGCCCGCAATCAGCCCCAGCATTTT
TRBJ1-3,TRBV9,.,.,CASSVVGANSGNTIYF,TGTGCCAGCAGCGTAGTAGGGGCCAACTCTGGAAACACCATATATTTT
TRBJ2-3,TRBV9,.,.,CASSVAGGISTDTQYF,TGTGCCAGCAGCGTAGCTGGGGGGATTAGCACAGATACGCAGTATTTT
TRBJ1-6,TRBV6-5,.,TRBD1,CASSYRDRRSRPLHF,TGTGCCAGCAGTTACCGGGACAGACGTTCGAGACCCCTCCACTTT
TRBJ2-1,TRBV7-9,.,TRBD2,CASSQPTSGRAYNEQFF,TGTGCCAGCAGCCAACCCACTAGCGGGAGGGCCTACAATGAGCAGTTCTTC
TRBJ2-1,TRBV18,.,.,CASSDTYHNEQFF,TGTGCCAGCTCCGACACTTACCACAATGAGCAGTTCTTC
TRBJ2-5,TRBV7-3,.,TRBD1,CASSLDREETQYF,TGTGCCAGCAGCCTAGACAGGGAAGAGACCCAGTACTTC
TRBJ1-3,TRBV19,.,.,CASREQGSGNTIYF,TGTGCCAGTAGGGAACAGGGCTCTGGAAACACCATATATTTT
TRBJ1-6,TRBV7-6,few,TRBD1,CASSFRTGDNSPLHF,TGTGCCAGCAGTTTTCGGACAGGGGATAATTCACCCCTCCACTTT
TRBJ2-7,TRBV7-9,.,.,CASSPGTGNFYEQYF,TGTGCCAGCAGCCCCGGGACTGGAAACTTCTACGAGCAGTACTTC
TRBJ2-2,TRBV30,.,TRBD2,CAWRAAGGHRELFF,TGTGCCTGGAGGGCAGCGGGGGGGCATCGGGAGCTGTTTTTT
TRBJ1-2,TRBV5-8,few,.,CASSLYRDADGYTF,TGTGCCAGCAGCTTATACAGGGACGCGGATGGCTACACCTTC
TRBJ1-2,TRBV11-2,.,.,CASSSYYYGGRDYGYTF,TGTGCCAGCAGCTCGTACTATTACGGGGGGCGAGACTATGGCTACACCTTC
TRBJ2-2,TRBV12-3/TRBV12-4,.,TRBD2,CANSGGNTGELFF,TGTGCCAACAGCGGGGGTAACACCGGGGAGCTGTTTTTT
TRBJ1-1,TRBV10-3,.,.,CAISESGNTEAFF,TGTGCCATCAGTGAATCCGGGAACACTGAAGCTTTCTTT
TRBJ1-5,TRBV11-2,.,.,CASSLAGGGNQPQHF,TGTGCCAGCAGCTTAGCGGGGGGTGGCAATCAGCCCCAGCATTTT
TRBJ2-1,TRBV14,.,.,CASSQEPSPVYNEQFF,TGTGCCAGCAGCCAAGAACCTAGCCCCGTCTACAATGAGCAGTTCTTC
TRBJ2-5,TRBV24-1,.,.,CATSQGRGTQYF,TGTGCCACCAGTCAGGGAAGGGGGACCCAGTACTTC
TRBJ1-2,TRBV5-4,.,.,CASSPGQTPVNYGYTF,TGTGCCAGCAGTCCCGGACAGACACCCGTTAACTATGGCTACACCTTC
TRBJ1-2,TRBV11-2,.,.,CASSLVPPGKYGYTF,TGTGCCAGCAGCTTAGTTCCCCCAGGGAAGTATGGCTACACCTTC
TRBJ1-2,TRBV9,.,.,CASSVEDSVYGYTF,TGTGCCAGCAGCGTAGAGGACAGTGTCTATGGCTACACCTTC
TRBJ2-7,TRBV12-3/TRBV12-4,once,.,CASSLAREQYF,TGTGCCAGCAGTTTAGCGCGTGAGCAGTACTTC